The 18 T cell receptor beta chains below all came from one sample that was sequenced in a study of shared clonotypes between healthy human individuals. Repertoires were generated with immunoSEQ multiplex PCR, while TCRdb's copy carries only in-frame clones and drops some. The sample carries 1.5 million to 2.5 million clones, just under 95% recorded once. Naive CD8 cells lacked CD45RO, underwent positive selection for CCR7 and left out terminally differentiated effector memory CD45RA+ cells. Sequencing was carried out using naive CD8+ T cells sorted from blood. Receptors originate from a man aged 18 to 35 in good health.

The chain combines TRBV6-6 with TRBJ2-3; no clear D gene. The CDR3 has 14 residues. V dropped 2 bases and J dropped 0 bases, with 6 bases sitting between them. Germline lookup yields CDR1 MNHNY and CDR2 SVGAGI (reference sequence). DNA for the CDR3: TGTGCCAGCAGTTACATGACCAGCACAGATACGCAGTATTTT. It specifies CASSYMTSTDTQYF.

The gene calls are TRBV27 and TRBJ1-5; tentative D call: TRBD1 (5 bases). In germline, CDR1 is MNHEY, CDR2 SMNVEV (reference sequence). This CDR3 has 14 amino acids. Trimming stripped 2 bases from V and 5 bases from J, with 10 bases between. The CDR3 bases are TGTGCCAGCAGTTTAGTGGGACCCGATCAGCCCCAGCATTTT. This translates into CASSLVGPDQPQHF.

The chain links TRBV6-5 to TRBJ2-7, with a weak D call TRBD1 (6 bases). Germline CDR1 is MNHEY and CDR2 is SVGAGI. The CDR3 has 15 residues. V was cut by 2 bases and J by 2 bases, with 13 bases left in between. The CDR3 sequence: CASSYGAGDAYEQYF. CDR3 sequence (DNA): TGTGCCAGCAGTTACGGGGCAGGGGACGCCTACGAGCAGTACTTC.

Notes on this clone: This CDR3 is also generated by other DNA sequences in the sample. V and J are TRBV25-1 and TRBJ2-3; weak D call: TRBD2 (5 bases). The CDR3 consists of 14 residues. The germline V gene has CDR1 MGHDK and CDR2 SYGVNS. V gave up 1 base and J gave up 5 bases, with 10 bases separating them. In nucleotides, the CDR3 is TGTGCCAGCAGTGAATCCGGCCGGGGAGATACGCAGTATTTT. It yields the protein CASSESGRGDTQYF.

This clone was counted once. The chain recombines TRBV4-1 with TRBJ2-1, with TRBD2 matching over 14 bases. Per germline, CDR1 MGHRA and CDR2 YSYEKL. The V segment lost 1 base and the J segment 0 bases; nucleotides outside the gene matches: 2. The CDR3 runs 18 residues. In DNA, the CDR3 is TGCGCCAGCAGCCAAGCTGGACTAGCGGGGGGCTCCTACAATGAGCAGTTCTTC. This gives the protein CASSQAGLAGGSYNEQFF.

This chain joins TRBV5-6 and TRBJ1-3; 7 bases match TRBD1. Unmatched junction bases numbered 9, after V lost 4 bases and J lost 2 bases. The CDR3 is made up of 16 amino acids. Germline V gene data show CDR1 as SGHDT and CDR2 as YYEEEE. The CDR3 coding sequence is TGTGCCAGCAGCGCAGGGGGGTTACTCACTGGAAACACCATATATTTT. Translated: CASSAGGLLTGNTIYF.

This rearrangement joins TRBV28 to TRBJ1-1; D remains unclear. The CDR3 has 14 amino acids. Between the trimmed V and J ends, which lost 6 bases and 0 bases, there was a span of 11 bases. CDR1 and CDR2 from the germline V gene are MDHEN and SYDVKM. CDR3 in amino acids: CASSLSTMNTEAFF. CDR3 nucleotides: TGTGCCAGCAGCTTGTCGACGATGAACACTGAAGCTTTCTTT.

The chain joins TRBV6-5 to TRBJ1-5, with TRBD1 as a possible D gene (5 bases). V shed 6 bases and J shed 4 bases, with 16 bases lying between them. Germline CDR1 and CDR2: MNHEY and SVGAGI. CDR3 length: 15 amino acids. This CDR3 reads CASRPQAGGNQPQHF. The CDR3, as DNA: TGTGCCAGCAGGCCCCAAGCCGGGGGGAATCAGCCCCAGCATTTT.

The rearrangement joins TRBV6-5 to TRBJ1-2; D not certain. Trimming shortened V by 4 bases and J by 0 bases, and 9 bases separated the two germline ends. There are 14 residues in the CDR3. Germline CDR1 is MNHEY and CDR2 is SVGAGI. This CDR3 reads CASSFGGPNYGYTF. In DNA form, the CDR3 reads TGTGCCAGCAGTTTCGGAGGCCCTAACTATGGCTACACCTTC.

This rearrangement joins TRBV4-1 to TRBJ2-7, with D uncertain. The CDR3 spans 14 residues. The ends were cut back, 0 bases at V and 2 bases at J, with 8 bases in the middle. Germline V lookup: CDR1 MGHRA, CDR2 YSYEKL. The chain's CDR3 is CASSQDPMAYEQYF. For the CDR3, the DNA is TGCGCCAGCAGCCAAGATCCAATGGCCTACGAGCAGTACTTC.

The CDR3 region has the DNA TGTGCCAGCAGTTACGACCCCTTCACAGATACGCAGTATTTT. Encoded protein: CASSYDPFTDTQYF. The chain carries TRBV6-6 and TRBJ2-3; D not certain. V was cut by 2 bases and J by 2 bases, with 8 bases left in between. The CDR3 runs to 14 residues. CDR1 is MNHNY and CDR2 is SVGAGI in the germline V gene (reference sequence).

V usage is TRBV9 and J usage is TRBJ2-1; 7 nucleotides align to TRBD1. The CDR3 covers 14 residues. CDR1 is SGDLS, CDR2 YYNGEE, per germline. The ends lost 0 bases at V and 8 bases at J; junction bases unmatched: 5. In DNA form, the CDR3 reads TGTGCCAGCAGCGTAGGTGGGACAGAGTATGAGCAGTTCTTC. This translates into CASSVGGTEYEQFF.

This clone appeared a single time. The V call is TRBV28, the J call TRBJ1-1; TRBD1 aligns across 7 bases. J was trimmed by 7 bases and V by 3 bases; bases with no gene match: 8. Looked up from germline, CDR1 is MDHEN and CDR2 is SYDVKM. CDR3 length: 14 amino acids. CDR3 amino acids: CASSLLTGLGEAFF. The CDR3 nucleotides are TGTGCCAGCAGTTTGTTGACAGGGTTGGGTGAAGCTTTCTTT.

This chain connects TRBV6-5 to TRBJ2-1, with D possibly TRBD2 on 5 matching bases. The V end was cut by 6 bases, the J end by 5 bases, with 8 bases between. The CDR3 covers 12 residues. Germline loops: CDR1 MNHEY, CDR2 SVGAGI. The CDR3 loop reads CASSGIDNEQFF. CDR3 bases: TGTGCCAGCAGCGGGATTGACAATGAGCAGTTCTTC.

Details on this clone: Other nucleotide sequences in the sample specify the same CDR3. The V call is TRBV5-1, the J call TRBJ1-2; D ambiguous. The germline V and J ends were trimmed by 0 bases and 0 bases, with 9 bases remaining between them. Germline V gene data show CDR1 as SGHRS and CDR2 as YFSETQ. The CDR3 sequence is 15 residues long. CDR3 coding DNA: TGCGCCAGCAGCTTGGAAGTAGGTCCTAACTATGGCTACACCTTC. Amino acids: CASSLEVGPNYGYTF. Filled out from reference TRBV5-1 and TRBJ1-2, the complete variable domain reads KAGVTQTPRYLIKTRGQQVTLSCSPISGHRSVSWYQQTPGQGLQFLFEYFSETQRNKGNFPGRFSGRQFSNSRSEMNVSTLELGDSALYLCASSLEVGPNYGYTFGSGTRLTVV.

In the case of this clone: At one end the junction does not follow the germline gene, possibly because of a read error. The rearrangement joins TRBV7-7 to TRBJ1-2; no clear D gene. Germline V gene data show CDR1 as SSHAT and CDR2 as FNYEAQ (reference sequence). This CDR3 has 12 residues. CDR3 coding DNA: TGTGCTAGCAGCCGAAAGATCTATGGCTACACCTTC. Its protein product is CASSRKIYGYTF.

The chain is built from TRBV9 and TRBJ2-5; D is possibly TRBD1 or TRBD2 (6 bases each). From germline, CDR1 is SGDLS and CDR2 YYNGEE. The CDR3 contains 12 residues. V was shortened by 3 bases and J by 9 bases, with 12 bases between the two germline ends. CDR3 in amino acids: CASSAEGGSQYF. CDR3 DNA sequence: TGTGCCAGCAGCGCGGAGGGGGGTTCCCAGTACTTC. The full variable domain, rest sourced from reference TRBV9 and TRBJ2-5, is DSGVTQTPKHLITATGQRVTLRCSPRSGDLSVYWYQQSLDQGLQFLIQYYNGEERAKGNILERFSAQQFPDLHSELNLSSLELGDSALYFCASSAEGGSQYFGPGTRLLVL.

This clone was recorded once. This rearrangement joins TRBV7-8 to TRBJ1-1, with D uncertain. CDR1 and CDR2 (germline): SGHVS, FQNEAQ. The CDR3 sequence is 12 residues long. V lost 6 bases and J lost 1, with 6 bases in between. The CDR3 DNA reads as TGTGCCAGCAGTCCTGAGAACACTGAAGCTTTCTTT. This translates into CASSPENTEAFF.